This T cell receptor (beta chain) originates from a study of memory CD4+ T cells and cytomegalovirus serostatus (dated by TCRdb to between 2017 and 2020). Study-level background: The 33 healthy Belgian adults in the cohort included 9 who were CMV seropositive and around 25 who were CMV seronegative. To replicate a published TCR-based CMV serostatus classifier, the study sequenced CD4+ memory TCRbeta repertoires from a Belgian cohort whose cytomegalovirus serostatus was known.

The CDR3 contains 15 residues, cysteine and phenylalanine counted. Only the CDR3 DNA is retained, 45 bases long and in frame from the first base. V loses 4 bases, J loses 9 bases, and the germline ends lie 17 bases apart. The germline V gene supplies CDR1 SGHRS and CDR2 YFSETQ. The Quick-DNA Microprep Kit was used to extract genomic DNA from the sorted cells. TCRbeta DNA was amplified with the immunoSEQ hsTCRbeta kit following the manufacturer's protocol. TCRbeta libraries were sequenced on an Illumina MiSeq instrument. The original pipeline was this. Following removal of out-of-frame sequences, around 2,300,000 distinct TCRbeta sequences were retained, with an average of about 61,000 per individual. Each individual was scored by the count of 164 previously reported CMV-associated TCRbeta sequences and the total productive distinct TCRbeta count. A beta-binomial model was reimplemented in Python, and random forests from scikit-learn, run with default parameters, were trained on data from the US cohort. Classifier performance on the Belgian cohort was summarized as median AUC with percentile confidence intervals over 10,000 bootstrap iterations. Sourced from immuneACCESS, this table was stored by TCRdb with only in-frame sequences that have V and J called. A share of the clones is absent; for the studies checked, an unresolved V gene accounts for under half, and the remainder has no known explanation. V, J and clone size are taken as reported in that table, and D and trimming were inferred from the DNA itself. Recorded for this sample are more than 35,000 clones; around 78% of them occurred a single time. About 0.73% of the sample comes from the top ten.

Overall results and qualifications from the work: Among the 160 or so previously reported CMV-associated TCRbeta sequences, 65 to 85 showed up in the CD4+ memory repertoires, with each one found in between one and five individuals. Only CD4+CD45RO+ memory cells were sequenced, in contrast to the original study, which included naive and memory CD4+ and CD8+ populations. A median bootstrapped AUC of roughly 0.94 with a 95% CI of 0.76-1.00 was achieved on the Belgian cohort by the original-framework classifier. The results were interpreted as suggesting that the CMV-associated TCR signature is largely present in the CD4+ memory repertoire. For CMV serostatus prediction, a median bootstrapped AUC of approximately 0.95 was reached with the original framework, and a median bootstrapped AUC of about 0.89 was reached with a US-trained random forest.

A FACSAria II was used to sort memory CD4+ T cells, defined as single viable CD3+CD4+CD8-CD45RO+ cells. CMV serostatus was determined with a Roche Elecsys assay detecting serum IgG against CMV pp150, pp28, p38 and p52. Once the samples were thawed, total CD4+ T cells were enriched through positive selection using CD4 magnetic microbeads. The samples came from a different study that was designed specifically to examine the CD4+ T cell memory repertoire. Peripheral blood mononuclear cells were isolated and cryopreserved according to standard operating procedures, and serum was stored at -80 degrees C. The staining used CD3-PerCP (BW264/56), CD4-APC (RPA-T4), CD45RO-PE (UCHT1) and CD8-Pacific Orange (3B5) antibodies, and Sytox blue was used to exclude non-viable cells. Concerning this clone: The antigen it binds to is not known. No base-level quality is on record; no much larger clone is a single base apart.

Recombination linked TRBV5-1 to TRBJ1-6, with the D gene call left open. Specimen: memory CD4+ T cells from blood. The sequence was collected from an adult in good health and CMV-seronegative. For the CDR3, the sequence is CASSDDGMKGSPLHF. The nucleotides read TGCGCCAGCAGCGACGACGGGATGAAGGGTTCACCCCTCCACTTT.